This T cell receptor (beta chain) was observed in a study of blood T cell repertoires in COVID-19 (dated by TCRdb to 2018 to 2021). At the level of the whole study: Collaborator samples came from the United States, Italy and Spain and covered acute and convalescent phases of COVID-19. The prospective study material was composed of cDNA or gDNA derived from T cells, B-cell-depleted T cells, or PBMCs. The dataset comprised deeply sampled blood TCRbeta repertoires from subjects exposed to, actively infected with, or recovered from COVID-19. The repertoires were released in a freely available public database intended as a resource for research on the immune response to SARS-CoV-2. The samples were drawn from the first 160 participants of the ongoing ImmuneRACE study and from 1,254 subjects provided by 6 global collaborators. A de-identified subject ID, COVID-19 status, age in years and sex were almost always included in the sample metadata. HLA class I and class II types, where available, came from metadata supplied by the sample provider rather than from assay-based typing. Beyond this particular receptor, the publication reports: How much clinical and demographic metadata was included differed by source and by participant, and the metadata was provided uncurated.

The collaborating institutions used their own protocols to collect whole blood in K2EDTA tubes. For TCRbeta analysis, collaborators shipped samples in one of three forms: frozen whole blood, isolated PBMCs, or DNA extracted from either of those sample types. Via the germline V gene, CDR1 is ENHRY and CDR2 SYGVKD. Including cysteine and phenylalanine, the CDR3 has 13 amino acids. The sequence is cut down to CDR3 DNA, 39 bases in frame from base 1. V loses 2 bases, J loses 8 bases, and the germline ends lie 12 bases apart. In regard to this clone: It lacks a known antigen. No much larger clone is present one base from it, and per-base qualities are unavailable.

The immunoSEQ Assay, a bias-controlled multiplex PCR, was used to amplify TCRbeta CDR3 regions from genomic DNA. The original methods were these. The number of nucleated cells in each sample was estimated by amplification of reference gene primers within the assay. To quantify the absolute abundance of each unique TCRbeta CDR3 rearrangement, sequence reads were collapsed and filtered. Productive Simpson clonality was computed per sample as the square root of Simpson's diversity index over productive rearrangements. The immuneACCESS repertoire file appears here via TCRdb, limited to in-frame rearrangements. These files lack a portion of the clones; in checked studies, under half of the deficit traces to unresolved V genes, and the cause of the others is not known. V and J calls and clone size are as listed in that table; D and trimming were resolved from the DNA. The sample has roughly 26,000 clones on record, around 92% of them singletons. 2.8% of the sample rests with the top ten.

The clonotype was recovered from a human donor in a cohort sampled during active COVID-19. The material sequenced was peripheral blood. The chain uses TRBV10-3 and TRBJ1-1; the best D guess is TRBD1, with 6 bases matching. This receptor carries the CDR3 CAISEGQRAEAFF. The sequenced DNA: TGTGCCATCAGTGAGGGACAGAGGGCGGAAGCTTTCTTT.